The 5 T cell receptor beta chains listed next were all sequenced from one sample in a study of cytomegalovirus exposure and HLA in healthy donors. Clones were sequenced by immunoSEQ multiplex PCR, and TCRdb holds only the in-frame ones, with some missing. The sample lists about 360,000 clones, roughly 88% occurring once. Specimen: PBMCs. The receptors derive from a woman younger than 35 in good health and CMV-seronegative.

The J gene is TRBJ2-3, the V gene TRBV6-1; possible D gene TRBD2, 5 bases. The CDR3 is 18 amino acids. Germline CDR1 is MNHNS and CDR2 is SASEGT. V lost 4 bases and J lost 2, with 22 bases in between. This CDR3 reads CASSARGGGGPNTDTQYF. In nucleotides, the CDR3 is TGTGCCAGCAGTGCCAGAGGTGGAGGCGGACCCAACACAGATACGCAGTATTTT.

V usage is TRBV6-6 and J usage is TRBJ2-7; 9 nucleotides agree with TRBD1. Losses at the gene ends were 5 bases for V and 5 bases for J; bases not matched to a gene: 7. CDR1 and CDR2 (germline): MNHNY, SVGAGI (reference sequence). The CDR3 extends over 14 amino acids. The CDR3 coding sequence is TGTGCCAGCAGTGGGGACAGGGAACTGAACGAGCAGTACTTC. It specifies CASSGDRELNEQYF.

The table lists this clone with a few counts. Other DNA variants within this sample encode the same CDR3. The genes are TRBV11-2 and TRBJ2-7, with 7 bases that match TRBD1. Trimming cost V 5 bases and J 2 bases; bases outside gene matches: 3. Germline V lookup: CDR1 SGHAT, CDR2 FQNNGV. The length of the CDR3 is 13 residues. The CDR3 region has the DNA TGTGCCAGCAGCCCTACAGGGGCCTACGAGCAGTACTTC. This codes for CASSPTGAYEQYF.

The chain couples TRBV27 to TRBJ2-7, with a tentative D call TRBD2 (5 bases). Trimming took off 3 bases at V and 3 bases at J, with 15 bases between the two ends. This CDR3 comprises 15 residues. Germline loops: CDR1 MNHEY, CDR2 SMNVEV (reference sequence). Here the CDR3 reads CASSFILGSVYEQYF. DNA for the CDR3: TGTGCCAGCAGTTTCATCTTAGGGAGTGTCTACGAGCAGTACTTC.

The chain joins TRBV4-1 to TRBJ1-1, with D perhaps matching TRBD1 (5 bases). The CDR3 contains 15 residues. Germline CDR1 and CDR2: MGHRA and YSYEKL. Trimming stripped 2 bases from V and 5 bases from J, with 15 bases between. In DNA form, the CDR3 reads TGCGCCAGCAGCCAACTGGCGGGGGTAAATACTGAAGCTTTCTTT. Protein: CASSQLAGVNTEAFF.